Given below is one T cell receptor beta chain in context. Its antigen is still unknown. Sequenced material consisted of expressed TCRB transcripts (all of the isolated RNA was reverse transcribed). TCRdb's copy holds only in-frame clones and misses some; the assay was immunoSEQ multiplex PCR. The data contain about 660,000 clones, over 12% of them seen just once; the ten biggest clones take up approximately 0.042%. The sample belongs to a study of beta chain features in type 1 diabetes. Study outcomes and limitations: Moderately but significantly shorter TCRB CDR3s were found in Type 1 diabetes patients in all four CD4+ subsets. Researchers cautioned that cDNA sequencing could over-represent cells with high TCR expression.

Trimming removed 4 bases from V and 4 bases from J, with 11 bases in between. This CDR3 spans 13 amino acids. The germline CDR1 and CDR2 sequences are MNHNS and SASEGT. The chain is built from TRBV6-1 and TRBJ2-7; D is unclear. The sequencing input was naive CD4+ T cells from blood. This receptor was identified in a young man with type 1 diabetes. In nucleotides, the CDR3 is TGTGCCAGCAGTGCGTATTGGGGTTACGAGCAGTACTTC. This encodes CASSAYWGYEQYF.